The present entry profiles one T cell receptor (beta chain) with its context. The data were obtained in a study of T-cell memory formation after mild COVID-19. Whole-study context: The study found TCR clusters largely donor specific.

A single record per CDR3 protein comes from TCRdb applying MiXCR to the 5' RACE reads. Counted here are a few hundred thousand distinct CDR3 sequences, more than 20% occurring once; the ten biggest clones make up around an eighth. V was clipped by 1 base and J by 1 base; unmatched bases: 6. Germline-derived CDR1 and CDR2 are SGHRS and YFSETQ. The CDR3 has 16 amino acids. The sequencing input was PBMCs or a T cell subset sorted from them (not recorded which). This sequence was found in an adult woman who had mild COVID-19 (a few samples of this study predate the infection). Cell type and time point are not known. V is TRBV5-1 and J is TRBJ1-1; 8 bases fit TRBD1. CDR3: CASSLYTGQGNTEAFF. The CDR3, as DNA: TGCGCCAGCAGCTTGTATACAGGACAGGGGAACACTGAAGCTTTCTTT.